The source of this TCR beta chain is a study of beta chain features in type 1 diabetes. Overall study context: Patients did not differ from healthy donors in age, gender or cell yield. Notes on the study in general: Within each of all four CD4+ subsets, Type 1 diabetes patients had TCRB CDR3s that were moderately but significantly shorter. Within the patient group, naive, central memory and Treg TCRB repertoires appeared more similar to each other than within healthy donors. At VDJ recombination sites, type 1 diabetes patients had fewer insertions and more deleted nucleotides.

Since all of the isolated RNA was reverse transcribed, expressed TCRB transcripts were what got sequenced. The assay was immunoSEQ multiplex PCR, and TCRdb's table has in-frame clones only and misses some. The sample contains about 400,000 clones, around 12% of which appear only once. The V gene lost 0 bases and the J gene lost 4 bases, with 10 bases spanning the gap. From germline, CDR1 is SGHRS and CDR2 YFSETQ. CDR3 length equals 14 residues. Staining for CD45RO/CCR7/CD25/CD127/CD95/CD27 allowed sorting of CD4+ naive, central memory, regulatory and stem cell-like memory cells. Comment on this clone: Its antigen remains unidentified.

The specimen was naive CD4+ T cells from blood. The TCR was taken from a woman younger than 30 with type 1 diabetes. The chain is built from TRBV5-1 and TRBJ1-1; possible D gene TRBD1, 5 bases. The CDR3 nucleotides are TGCGCCAGCAGCTTGGATGGGGGGAGCACTGAAGCTTTCTTT. This codes for CASSLDGGSTEAFF.